Listed here is a single T cell receptor (beta chain). After removal of 5 bases from V and 4 bases from J, the junction contained 5 bases not matched to a gene. CDR1 is KGHSH and CDR2 is LQKENI in the germline V gene. The CDR3 contains 14 residues. As originally analysed: Estimated nucleated cell counts came from reference gene primer amplification. Measured with immunoSEQ multiplex PCR; TCRdb has only the in-frame clones, and not every one. V and J calls and clone size come straight from that table; D and trimming were deduced from the DNA. The table lists about 100,000 clones, roughly 90% of them singletons, with approximately 7% in the top ten. This sample is drawn from a study of blood T cell repertoires in COVID-19. Study in general: Acute-phase and convalescent COVID-19 samples originated in the United States, Italy and Spain. Sources were T cells, B-cell-depleted T cells, or PBMCs; the material itself was cDNA or gDNA.

This clonotype was obtained from a man aged 25-40 years in a cohort sampled during active COVID-19. Sequencing was carried out using peripheral blood. The chain is built from TRBV18 and TRBJ1-1; TRBD1 aligns across 9 bases. CDR3 DNA sequence: TGTGCCAGCTCAGGGACAGGGTATGGCACTGAAGCTTTCTTT. As protein: CASSGTGYGTEAFF.